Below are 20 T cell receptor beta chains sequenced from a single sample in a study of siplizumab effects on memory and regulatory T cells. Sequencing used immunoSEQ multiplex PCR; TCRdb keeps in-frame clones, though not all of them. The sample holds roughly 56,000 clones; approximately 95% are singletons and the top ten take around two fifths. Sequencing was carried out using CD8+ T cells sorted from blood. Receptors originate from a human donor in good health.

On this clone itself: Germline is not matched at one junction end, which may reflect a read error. The CDR3 DNA reads TGTGCCATCAGCGAGTGGGACTTACAAGAGACCCAGTACTTC. Its translation: CAISEWDLQETQYF. V and J are TRBV10-3 and TRBJ2-5, with D perhaps matching TRBD2 (6 bases). The CDR3 sequence is 14 residues long. Per germline, CDR1 ENHRY and CDR2 SYGVKD.

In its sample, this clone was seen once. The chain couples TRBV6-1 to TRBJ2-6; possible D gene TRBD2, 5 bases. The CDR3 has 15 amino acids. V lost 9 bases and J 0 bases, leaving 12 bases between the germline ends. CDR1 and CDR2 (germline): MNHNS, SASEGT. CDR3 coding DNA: TGTGCCAGTTGGCTAGGGAGCTCTGGGGCCAACGTCCTGACTTTC. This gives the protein CASWLGSSGANVLTF.

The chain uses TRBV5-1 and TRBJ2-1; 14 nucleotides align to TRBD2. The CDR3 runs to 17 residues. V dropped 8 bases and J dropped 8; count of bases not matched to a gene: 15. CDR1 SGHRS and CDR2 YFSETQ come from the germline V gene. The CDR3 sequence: CASGTGTSGSLSDEQFF. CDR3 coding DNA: TGCGCCAGTGGGACCGGGACTAGCGGGAGCCTGTCGGATGAGCAGTTCTTC. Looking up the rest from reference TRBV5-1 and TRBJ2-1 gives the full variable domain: KAGVTQTPRYLIKTRGQQVTLSCSPISGHRSVSWYQQTPGQGLQFLFEYFSETQRNKGNFPGRFSGRQFSNSRSEMNVSTLELGDSALYLCASGTGTSGSLSDEQFFGPGTRLTVL.

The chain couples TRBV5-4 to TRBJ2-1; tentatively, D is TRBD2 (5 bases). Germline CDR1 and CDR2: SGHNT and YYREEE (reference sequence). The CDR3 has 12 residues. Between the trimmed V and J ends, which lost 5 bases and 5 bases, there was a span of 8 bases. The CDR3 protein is CASSGLDNEQFF. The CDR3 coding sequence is TGTGCCAGCAGTGGACTCGACAATGAGCAGTTCTTC.

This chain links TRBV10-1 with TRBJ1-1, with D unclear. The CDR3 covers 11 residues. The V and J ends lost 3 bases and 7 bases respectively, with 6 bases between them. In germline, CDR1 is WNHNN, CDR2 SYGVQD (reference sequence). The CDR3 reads CASSDHSEAFF. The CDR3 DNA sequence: TGCGCCAGCAGTGACCACAGTGAAGCTTTCTTT.

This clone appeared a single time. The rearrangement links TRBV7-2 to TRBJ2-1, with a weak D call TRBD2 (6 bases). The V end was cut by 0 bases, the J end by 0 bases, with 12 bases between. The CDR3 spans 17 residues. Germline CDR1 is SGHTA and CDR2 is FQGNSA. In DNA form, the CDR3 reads TGTGCCAGCAGCTTAGCGGGCGGGGTCAGCTCCTACAATGAGCAGTTCTTC. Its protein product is CASSLAGGVSSYNEQFF.

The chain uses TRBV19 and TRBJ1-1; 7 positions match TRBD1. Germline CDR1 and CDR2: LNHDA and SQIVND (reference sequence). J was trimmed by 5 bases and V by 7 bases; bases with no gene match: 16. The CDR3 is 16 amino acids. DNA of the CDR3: TGTGCCAGTAAAGCCTGGCAGGGGGTAGAGTGGACTGAAGCTTTCTTT. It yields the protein CASKAWQGVEWTEAFF.

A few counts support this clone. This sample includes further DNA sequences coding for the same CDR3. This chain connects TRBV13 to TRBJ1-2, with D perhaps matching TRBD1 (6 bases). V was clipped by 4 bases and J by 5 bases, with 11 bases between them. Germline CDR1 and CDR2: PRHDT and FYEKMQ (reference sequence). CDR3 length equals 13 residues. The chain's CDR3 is CASSSGTLYGYTF. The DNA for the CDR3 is TGTGCCAGCAGCTCCGGGACATTATATGGCTACACCTTC. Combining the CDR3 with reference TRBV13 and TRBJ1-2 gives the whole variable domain AAGVIQSPRHLIKEKRETATLKCYPIPRHDTVYWYQQGPGQDPQFLISFYEKMQSDKGSIPDRFSAQQFSDYHSELNMSSLELGDSALYFCASSSGTLYGYTFGSGTRLTVV.

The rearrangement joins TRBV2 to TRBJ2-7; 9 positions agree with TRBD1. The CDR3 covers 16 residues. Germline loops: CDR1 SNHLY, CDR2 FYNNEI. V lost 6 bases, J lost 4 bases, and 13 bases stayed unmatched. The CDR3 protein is CASSRSPETGGYEQYF. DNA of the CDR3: TGTGCCAGCAGCAGATCCCCGGAGACAGGGGGGTACGAGCAGTACTTC.

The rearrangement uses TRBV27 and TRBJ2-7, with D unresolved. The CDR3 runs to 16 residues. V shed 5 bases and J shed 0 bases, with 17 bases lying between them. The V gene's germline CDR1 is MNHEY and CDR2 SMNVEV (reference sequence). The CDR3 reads CASSPPWEGPSYEQYF. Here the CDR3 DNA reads TGTGCCAGCAGTCCTCCGTGGGAAGGGCCCTCCTACGAGCAGTACTTC.

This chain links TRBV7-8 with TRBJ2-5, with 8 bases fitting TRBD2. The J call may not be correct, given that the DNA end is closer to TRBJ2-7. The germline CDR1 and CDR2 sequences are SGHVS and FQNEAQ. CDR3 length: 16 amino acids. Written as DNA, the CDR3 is TGTGCCAGCAGCTTAGGATTCGGGCGGGAGGCCTACGAGCAGTACTTC. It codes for CASSLGFGREAYEQYF.

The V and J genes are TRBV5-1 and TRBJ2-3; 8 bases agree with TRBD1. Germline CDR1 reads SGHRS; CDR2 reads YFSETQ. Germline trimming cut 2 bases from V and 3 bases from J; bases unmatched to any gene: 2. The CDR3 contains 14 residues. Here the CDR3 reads CASSFGQGTDTQYF. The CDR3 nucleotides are TGCGCCAGCAGCTTCGGACAGGGAACAGATACGCAGTATTTT.

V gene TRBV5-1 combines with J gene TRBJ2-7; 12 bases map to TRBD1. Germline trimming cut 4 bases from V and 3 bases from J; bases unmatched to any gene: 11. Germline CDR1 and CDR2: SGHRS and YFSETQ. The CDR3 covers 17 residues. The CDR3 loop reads CASSLGQGAISIYEQYF. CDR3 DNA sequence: TGCGCCAGCAGCCTGGGACAGGGGGCAATTTCTATCTACGAGCAGTACTTC.

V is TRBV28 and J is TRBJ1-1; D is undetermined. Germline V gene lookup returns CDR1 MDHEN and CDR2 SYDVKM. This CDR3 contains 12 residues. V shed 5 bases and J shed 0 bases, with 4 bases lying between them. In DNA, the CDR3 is TGTGCCAGCAGTAGGGTGAACACTGAAGCTTTCTTT. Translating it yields CASSRVNTEAFF. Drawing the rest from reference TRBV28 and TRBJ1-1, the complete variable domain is DVKVTQSSRYLVKRTGEKVFLECVQDMDHENMFWYRQDPGLGLRLIYFSYDVKMKEKGDIPEGYSVSREKKERFSLILESASTNQTSMYLCASSRVNTEAFFGQGTRLTVV.

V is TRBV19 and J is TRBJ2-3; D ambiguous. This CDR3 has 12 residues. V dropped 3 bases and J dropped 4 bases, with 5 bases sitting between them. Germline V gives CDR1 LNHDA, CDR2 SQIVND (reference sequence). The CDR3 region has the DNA TGTGCCAGTAGTATCCCATCAGATACGCAGTATTTT. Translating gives CASSIPSDTQYF.

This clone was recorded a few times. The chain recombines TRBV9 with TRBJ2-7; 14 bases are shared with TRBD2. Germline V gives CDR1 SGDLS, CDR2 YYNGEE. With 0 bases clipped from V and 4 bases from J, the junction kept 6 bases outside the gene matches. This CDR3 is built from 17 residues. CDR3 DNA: TGTGCCAGCAGCGTAGTAGTGGGGACTAGCGGGAGTTACGAGCAGTACTTC. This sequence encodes CASSVVVGTSGSYEQYF.

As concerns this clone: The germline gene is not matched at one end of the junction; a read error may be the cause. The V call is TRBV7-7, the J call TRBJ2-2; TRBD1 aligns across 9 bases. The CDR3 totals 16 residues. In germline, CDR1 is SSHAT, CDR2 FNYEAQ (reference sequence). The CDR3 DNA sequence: TGTGCTAGCAGCTCCGGACAGGGGCAAAACACCGGGGAGCTGTTTTTT. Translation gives CASSSGQGQNTGELFF.

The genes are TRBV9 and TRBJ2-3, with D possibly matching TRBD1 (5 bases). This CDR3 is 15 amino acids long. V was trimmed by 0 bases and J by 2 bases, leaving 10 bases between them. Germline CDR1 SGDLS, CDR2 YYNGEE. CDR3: CASSVAGAHTDTQYF. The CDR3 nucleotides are TGTGCCAGCAGCGTAGCTGGGGCGCACACAGATACGCAGTATTTT.

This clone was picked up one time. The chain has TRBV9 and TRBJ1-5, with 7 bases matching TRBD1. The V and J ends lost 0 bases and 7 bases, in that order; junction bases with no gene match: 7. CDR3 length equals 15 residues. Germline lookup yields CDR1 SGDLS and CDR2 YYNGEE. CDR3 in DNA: TGTGCCAGCAGCGTAGGACAGGGCCCGCTGCAGCCCCAGCATTTT. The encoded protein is CASSVGQGPLQPQHF.

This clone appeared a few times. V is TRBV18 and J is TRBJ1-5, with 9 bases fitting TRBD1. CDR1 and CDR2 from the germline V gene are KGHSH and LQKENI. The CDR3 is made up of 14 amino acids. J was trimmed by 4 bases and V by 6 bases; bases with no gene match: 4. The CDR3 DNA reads TGTGCCAGCTCGCGACAGGGGGGGAATCAGCCCCAGCATTTT. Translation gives CASSRQGGNQPQHF. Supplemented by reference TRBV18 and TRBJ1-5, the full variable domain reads NAGVMQNPRHLVRRRGQEARLRCSPMKGHSHVYWYRQLPEEGLKFMVYLQKENIIDESGMPKERFSAEFPKEGPSILRIQQVVRGDSAAYFCASSRQGGNQPQHFGDGTRLSIL.